Listed below are T cell receptor beta chains from one sample, sequenced in a study of T cell clones after liver transplantation. Measured with immunoSEQ multiplex PCR; TCRdb has only the in-frame clones, and not every one. The sample yields approximately 70,000 clones, 80% to 90% seen once. The input for sequencing was CD4+ T cells from blood, taken 48 months after liver transplant. These receptors all come from a human patient who received a liver transplant. Some T cells may be the graft donor's. Each CDR3 is given with its conserved first and last residue. A D gene is named only where the DNA matches it firmly. Rows give clone size only sometimes, using once, few, many, or a class for an expanded clone.

d_call	clone_size	v_call	j_call	cdr3_nt	cdr3_aa
.	.	TRBV5-4	TRBJ1-1	TGTGCCAGCAGCGCAGGGCTTGGGGGGAACGGCGCTGAAGCTTTCTTT	CASSAGLGGNGAEAFF
.	.	TRBV5-6	TRBJ1-5	TGTGCCAGCAGCCCCGGCGGGGGGCTCGCCGATCAGCCCCAGCATTTT	CASSPGGGLADQPQHF
.	once	TRBV21-1	TRBJ2-7	TGTGCCAGCAGCGCCCGGACAGTGTACGAGCAGTACTTC	CASSARTVYEQYF
.	.	TRBV5-4	TRBJ2-1	TGTGCCAGCAGCTTGGATAACAATGAGCAGTTCTTC	CASSLDNNEQFF
.	.	TRBV29-1	TRBJ2-1	TGCAGCGCCGGGGCGTCCTGGGAGCAGTTCTTC	CSAGASWEQFF
.	once	TRBV9	TRBJ2-1	TGTGCCAGCAGCGTAGGTATAGGGGACGGGTTTGATGAGCAGTTCTTC	CASSVGIGDGFDEQFF
TRBD2	.	TRBV9	TRBJ2-3	TGTGCCAGCAGCAAACGGACTAGCGGGGGGGCCGGAGATACGCAGTATTTT	CASSKRTSGGAGDTQYF
TRBD1	.	TRBV5-4	TRBJ2-5	TGTGCCAGCAGCTCGCGGACAGGGGTGGTGGAGACCCAGTACTTC	CASSSRTGVVETQYF
.	.	TRBV5-4	TRBJ2-2	TGTGCCAGCAGCTTTAACACCGGGGAGCTGTTTTTT	CASSFNTGELFF
TRBD2	.	TRBV6-5	TRBJ2-7	TGTGCCACCCGACTAGCGGGGGGGCCCTACGAGCAGTACTTC	CATRLAGGPYEQYF
.	.	TRBV11-3	TRBJ1-1	TGTGCCAGCAGCCGGAGGGGAGCTTTCTTT	CASSRRGAFF
.	.	TRBV18	TRBJ1-2	TGTGCCAGCTCACCACCCGGGAGGGTGGATGGCTACACCTTC	CASSPPGRVDGYTF
.	.	TRBV4-3	TRBJ1-1	TGCGCCAGCAGCCAGGGACTGGAATTGGGCACTGAAGCTTTCTTT	CASSQGLELGTEAFF
TRBD1	.	TRBV2	TRBJ2-2	TGTGCCAGCGTACAGGGGGCATGGACCGGGGAGCTGTTTTTT	CASVQGAWTGELFF
.	.	TRBV2	TRBJ1-4	TGTGCCAGCAGTGAGCTGGGGGCGGGAGCTAATGAAAAACTGTTTTTT	CASSELGAGANEKLFF
.	.	TRBV5-6	TRBJ2-7	TGTGCCAGCAGCAATCAGGGGAGATACGAGCAGTACTTC	CASSNQGRYEQYF
.	.	TRBV7-2	TRBJ2-3	TGTGCCAGCAGCTTTACTCAACTGGGGACAGATACGCAGTATTTT	CASSFTQLGTDTQYF
TRBD2	.	TRBV11-2	TRBJ2-1	TGTGCCAGCAGCTGGGAGCGGGGATACAATGAGCAGTTCTTC	CASSWERGYNEQFF
TRBD1	once	TRBV6-1	TRBJ1-2	TGTGCCAGCAGCCTTCGGACAGGGCCGCTCGGCGGCTACACCTTC	CASSLRTGPLGGYTF
TRBD1	.	TRBV10-3	TRBJ2-7	TGTGCCATCAGTGAGTCGTGGACAGGGGGCGAGCAGTACTTC	CAISESWTGGEQYF
.	.	TRBV6-6	TRBJ2-7	TGTGCCAGCAGTTACTCCACAGGGCAGGGATACGAGCAGTACTTC	CASSYSTGQGYEQYF
.	.	TRBV10-3	TRBJ1-1	TGTGCCATCAGCCCTTCAGAGGGGCAGATTTTGTACACTGAAGCTTTCTTT	CAISPSEGQILYTEAFF
.	.	TRBV25-1	TRBJ2-6	TGTGCCAGCAGGGAGTACTCTGGGGCCAACGTCCTGACTTTC	CASREYSGANVLTF
.	.	TRBV5-1	TRBJ1-1	TGCGCCAGCAGGCACCCAAAGAAGCGGACTGAAGCTTTCTTT	CASRHPKKRTEAFF
.	.	TRBV28	TRBJ1-5	TGTGCCAGCAGCGGCCTCAATCAGCCCCAGCATTTT	CASSGLNQPQHF
.	.	TRBV27	TRBJ2-2	TGTGCCAGCAGTTTCACCACCGGGGAGCTGTTTTTT	CASSFTTGELFF
.	.	TRBV18	TRBJ2-2	TGTGCCAGCTCACCACTGATGCCCGACACCGGGGAGCTGTTTTTT	CASSPLMPDTGELFF